The 12 T cell receptor beta chains given below trace back to one sample, sequenced in a study of blood T cell repertoires in COVID-19. Sequencing was performed with immunoSEQ multiplex PCR; in TCRdb, only in-frame clones are kept and a portion is missing. The profile shows roughly 150,000 clones, 85% to 90% of them singletons. Sequenced: peripheral blood. These receptors were obtained from a man older than 75 with acute or convalescent COVID-19.

J is TRBJ2-7 and V is TRBV6-2 or TRBV6-3; no clear D gene. From germline, CDR1 is MNHEY and CDR2 SVGEGT. This CDR3 contains 11 residues. Trimming took off 2 bases at V and 5 bases at J, with 4 bases between the two ends. For the CDR3, the DNA is TGTGCCAGCAGTTACGTAAACGAGCAGTACTTC. Amino acid sequence: CASSYVNEQYF.

CDR3 amino acids: CASMTFGVLYGYTF. The CDR3 region has the DNA TGTGCCAGCATGACATTCGGGGTCCTCTATGGCTACACCTTC. The chain employs TRBV6-5 and TRBJ1-2; no firm D call. CDR1 MNHEY and CDR2 SVGAGI come from the germline V gene. The CDR3 totals 14 residues. V was trimmed by 7 bases and J by 4 bases, leaving 16 bases between them.

This clone appeared a few times. The J gene is TRBJ2-3, the V gene TRBV18, with no clear D. The CDR3 is 13 residues long. V was pared by 5 bases and J by 3 bases, with 9 bases between. Germline CDR1 KGHSH, CDR2 LQKENI. The CDR3 reads CASSTSLTDTQYF. Written as DNA, the CDR3 is TGTGCCAGCTCAACAAGTTTAACAGATACGCAGTATTTT.

This chain joins TRBV7-9 and TRBJ1-2; 8 bases fit TRBD1. With V trimmed by 4 bases and J by 4 bases, 8 bases remained unmatched. Germline values: CDR1 SEHNR, CDR2 FQNEAQ (reference sequence). The CDR3 length is 15 residues. The CDR3 spells CASSYSAGQAYGYTF. The DNA for the CDR3 is TGTGCCAGCAGCTATTCAGCGGGACAGGCCTATGGCTACACCTTC.

The CDR3 DNA reads as TGCGCCAGCAGCTCGGGAAGGGGGCAAGTCGGAACTGAAGCTTTCTTT. It specifies CASSSGRGQVGTEAFF. The chain carries TRBV5-1 and TRBJ1-1; 7 bases line up with TRBD1. The CDR3 length is 16 residues. The V segment lost 3 bases and the J segment 5 bases; nucleotides outside the gene matches: 13. CDR1 and CDR2 (germline): SGHRS, YFSETQ.

V is TRBV19 and J is TRBJ2-5; unclear D gene. Germline V gene lookup returns CDR1 LNHDA and CDR2 SQIVND (reference sequence). V was shortened by 3 bases and J by 2 bases, with 7 bases between the two germline ends. This CDR3 has 13 residues. The CDR3 protein is CASSMVLQETQYF. For the CDR3, the DNA is TGTGCCAGTAGTATGGTCCTACAAGAGACCCAGTACTTC.

This clone has just one count. The chain uses TRBV7-9 and TRBJ2-2; D remains unclear. The CDR3 consists of 11 residues. Trimming cost V 5 bases and J 5 bases, with 3 bases left between them. Germline V gene data show CDR1 as SEHNR and CDR2 as FQNEAQ (reference sequence). The CDR3 protein is CASSLTGELFF. As DNA, the CDR3 is TGTGCCAGCAGCCTAACCGGGGAGCTGTTTTTT.

The chain is built from TRBV5-1 and TRBJ2-5; perhaps TRBD2 as D (5 bases). The CDR3 has 16 residues. CDR1 is SGHRS, CDR2 YFSETQ, per germline. Deletions cut 4 bases from V and 3 bases from J, with 19 bases between. The CDR3 DNA sequence: TGCGCCAGCAGCCCGACCCCCGGGGTTTCAGAAGAGACCCAGTACTTC. Translated: CASSPTPGVSEETQYF.

This clone appeared a single time. V and J are TRBV2 and TRBJ1-2; D unclear. Germline CDR1 is SNHLY and CDR2 is FYNNEI. The CDR3 extends over 13 amino acids. Trimming cost V 7 bases and J 8 bases, with 17 bases left between them. Here the CDR3 reads CASMRPEERGYTF. In nucleotides, the CDR3 is TGTGCCAGCATGAGACCCGAGGAACGAGGCTACACCTTC.

The chain joins TRBV7-9 to TRBJ2-1, with 7 bases lining up with TRBD2. The J segment lost 4 bases and the V segment lost 5 bases, leaving 8 bases of the junction unmatched. Germline CDR1 and CDR2: SEHNR and FQNEAQ (reference sequence). This CDR3 is built from 15 residues. The CDR3 protein is CASSPLTSVYNEQFF. The DNA of the CDR3 is TGTGCCAGCAGCCCCCTCACTAGCGTGTACAATGAGCAGTTCTTC.

This clone appeared once. CDR3 nucleotide sequence: TGTGCCAGCAGCGTAGCGGGGCGGGGTCCCTACAATGAGCAGTTCTTC. Amino acid sequence: CASSVAGRGPYNEQFF. The genes are TRBV9 and TRBJ2-1; a possible D gene is TRBD2 (6 bases). CDR3 length equals 16 residues. Trimming pared 0 bases from V and 2 bases from J, leaving 12 bases between. Germline CDR1 and CDR2: SGDLS and YYNGEE.

V is TRBV3-1 (or the pseudogene TRBV3-2) and J is TRBJ2-3; D is possibly TRBD2 (5 bases). CDR1 and CDR2 (germline): LGHDT, YNNKEL (reference sequence). This CDR3 comprises 12 residues. The V end was cut by 0 bases, the J end by 9 bases, with 7 bases between. DNA of the CDR3: TGTGCCAGCAGCCAAGATCGGGGAACGCAGTATTTT. This encodes CASSQDRGTQYF.